This T cell receptor (beta chain) was profiled in a study of blood T cell repertoires in COVID-19. Looking at the study overall: The United States, Italy and Spain supplied acute and convalescent COVID-19 samples. PBMCs, B-cell-depleted T cells, or T cells were the source of the cDNA or gDNA that made up the material.

Original analysis: Nucleated cell number was recorded as an estimate derived from reference gene primer amplification. Clones were sequenced by immunoSEQ multiplex PCR, and TCRdb holds only the in-frame ones, with some missing. The DNA gave D and trimming, while V, J and clone size come from that table. The sample shows approximately 69,000 clones, more than 80% of them seen only once. With V trimmed by 0 bases and J by 9 bases, 13 bases remained unmatched. The CDR3 has 18 residues. Germline-derived CDR1 and CDR2 are LGHNA and YNFKEQ. The TCR was taken from a woman between 65 and 79 years old with acute or convalescent COVID-19. The chain recombines TRBV4-2 with TRBJ1-6; 8 positions agree with TRBD1. Specimen: peripheral blood. CDR3 loop: CASSQDLLLVQGGSPLHF. The CDR3 region has the DNA TGTGCCAGCAGCCAAGATCTGCTGTTGGTACAGGGGGGTTCACCCCTCCACTTT.